The next 10 T cell receptor beta chains were all read from a single sample in a study of T cells after yellow fever vaccination. TCRdb reanalysed the 5' RACE reads using MiXCR and keeps one entry per CDR3 protein. This table holds 500,000 to 650,000 distinct CDR3 sequences, roughly 14% found once. The sequences come from PBMCs, collected on the day of the yellow fever booster vaccination. The receptors were gathered from a man aged 25 to 45 who received the YFV17D yellow fever vaccine.

This clonotype turned up a few times. V and J are TRBV6-1 and TRBJ2-1; no clear D. Deletions cut 4 bases from V and 0 bases from J, with 16 bases between. The CDR3 has 17 residues. Germline assignment: CDR1 MNHNS and CDR2 SASEGT. CDR3 DNA sequence: TGTGCCAGCAGTGGGCCTGACGAACTGAGCTCCTACAATGAGCAGTTCTTC. Its translation is CASSGPDELSSYNEQFF.

The chain recombines TRBV6-2 or TRBV6-3 with TRBJ2-2; D unclear. Trimming took 2 bases from V and 3 from J, leaving 4 bases between them. CDR1 and CDR2 from the germline V gene are MNHEY and SVGEGT. The CDR3 sequence is 13 residues long. The chain's CDR3 is CASSYTYTGELFF. In DNA, the CDR3 is TGTGCCAGCAGTTACACATACACCGGGGAGCTGTTTTTT.

Ten or more counts support this clonotype. The V call is TRBV4-2, the J call TRBJ2-1; D is unresolved. Trimming cost V 2 bases and J 8 bases, with 10 bases left between them. This CDR3 spans 13 amino acids. Germline loops: CDR1 LGHNA, CDR2 YNFKEQ. CDR3 amino acids: CASSQFEHDEQFF. The CDR3 DNA is TGTGCCAGCAGCCAATTCGAGCACGATGAGCAGTTCTTC.

V and J are TRBV4-1 and TRBJ2-7, with 7 bases aligning to TRBD1. The V gene's germline CDR1 is MGHRA and CDR2 YSYEKL. The CDR3 is made up of 14 amino acids. The V and J ends lost 2 bases and 1 base, in that order; junction bases with no gene match: 2. The CDR3 spells CASSQRDRSYEQYF. As DNA, the CDR3 is TGCGCCAGCAGCCAAAGGGACAGATCCTACGAGCAGTACTTC.

This clonotype was found a few times. The CDR3 loop reads CSARDLLKNIQYF. The CDR3 DNA is TGCAGTGCTAGAGATCTGCTAAAAAACATTCAGTACTTC. V gene TRBV20-1 combines with J gene TRBJ2-4; no definite D call. CDR3 length: 13 residues. Trimming shortened V by 0 bases and J by 4 bases, and 7 bases separated the two germline ends. The V gene's germline CDR1 is DFQATT and CDR2 SNEGSKA (reference sequence).

The chain's CDR3 is CATAVGPSGELFF. CDR3 coding DNA: TGTGCCACCGCCGTTGGACCCAGCGGGGAGCTGTTTTTT. The J gene is TRBJ2-2, the V gene TRBV12-3 or TRBV12-4; unclear D gene. The CDR3 length is 13 residues. V was shortened by 10 bases and J by 7 bases, with 16 bases between the two germline ends.

The J gene is TRBJ2-1, the V gene TRBV5-1, with 8 bases that match TRBD2. Trimming at V came to 6 bases and at J to 8 bases, leaving 13 bases not matched to a gene. Germline CDR1 reads SGHRS; CDR2 reads YFSETQ. The CDR3 runs to 15 residues. The CDR3: CASTLGGRMSDEQFF. The CDR3 coding sequence is TGCGCCAGCACCTTAGGCGGGAGGATGAGCGATGAGCAGTTCTTC.

Only a few counts were recorded for this clonotype. This chain uses TRBV20-1 with TRBJ2-1; tentatively, D is TRBD2 (6 bases). Germline CDR1 DFQATT, CDR2 SNEGSKA (reference sequence). CDR3 size: 14 residues. The V end lost 0 bases, the J end lost 7 bases, and 13 bases lay between the germline ends. The CDR3 region is CSARERGLWNEQFF. The CDR3 bases are TGCAGTGCTAGAGAGAGGGGACTTTGGAATGAGCAGTTCTTC.

This clonotype turned up a few times. This chain uses TRBV6-2 or TRBV6-3 with TRBJ1-1; D call uncertain. From germline, CDR1 is MNHEY and CDR2 SVGEGT. CDR3 length: 12 amino acids. Trimming left V 5 bases short and J 3 bases short, with 7 bases between. CDR3 sequence reads: CASSQWDTEAFF. In nucleotides, the CDR3 is TGTGCCAGCAGTCAATGGGACACTGAAGCTTTCTTT.

This clonotype has a handful of counts. V gene TRBV29-1 combines with J gene TRBJ2-5; D is possibly TRBD2 (5 bases). Germline V gene lookup returns CDR1 SQVTM and CDR2 ANQGSEA. The CDR3 is 13 amino acids. Trimming stripped 7 bases from V and 2 bases from J, with 14 bases between. The CDR3 loop reads CSAANRGQETQYF. The CDR3 nucleotides are TGCAGCGCTGCGAACCGGGGTCAAGAGACCCAGTACTTC. The whole variable domain, filled in from reference TRBV29-1 and TRBJ2-5, reads SAVISQKPSRDICQRGTSLTIQCQVDSQVTMMFWYRQQPGQSLTLIATANQGSEATYESGFVIDKFPISRPNLTFSTLTVSNMSPEDSSIYLCSAANRGQETQYFGPGTRLLVL.